The clone carrying this T cell receptor (beta chain) was observed once. Trimming removed 7 bases at V and 4 bases at J, with 16 bases between. Germline V lookup: CDR1 SNHLY, CDR2 FYNNEI. The CDR3 loop spans 14 amino acids. The sample is drawn from a study of blood T cell repertoires in COVID-19. The wider study: Sites in the United States, Italy and Spain provided acute and convalescent COVID-19 samples.

Per the study methods: Reference gene primer amplification in the assay estimated nucleated cell counts. TCRdb's table, derived via immunoSEQ multiplex PCR, lists solely in-frame clones and lacks some. V, J and clone size reflect that table, while D and trimming were determined from the DNA. The repertoire has over 100,000 clones, about 89% of them found once; the top ten carry around 10%. In Seattle, patients joined the study during active infection and were tracked longitudinally. Material for sequencing was peripheral blood. The gene calls are TRBV2 and TRBJ2-5; tentative D call: TRBD2 (5 bases). The sequence was obtained from a woman between 65 and 79 years old with COVID-19, enrolled during active disease. CDR3 in DNA: TGTGCCAGCATGCTCGACGGGGAGTCAGAGACCCAGTACTTC. It is translated as CASMLDGESETQYF.